The T cell receptor beta chain described here comes from a study of blood T cell repertoires in COVID-19. In the study overall: Samples came from the United States, Italy and Spain, spanning acute and convalescent COVID-19. T cells, B-cell-depleted T cells, or PBMCs provided the cDNA or gDNA that served as material.

Authors' processing steps: Reference gene primers were amplified, and this amplification served to estimate nucleated cell counts. Measured with immunoSEQ multiplex PCR; TCRdb has only the in-frame clones, and not every one. V and J calls and clone size follow that table, whereas D and trimming were derived from the DNA. The sample shows roughly 100,000 clones, roughly 82% of them seen only once. V lost 4 bases, J lost 5 bases, and 11 bases lay in between. The CDR3 spans 13 residues. CDR1 and CDR2 (germline): ENHRY, SYGVKD. Input material: peripheral blood. This sequence was found in a man aged 60 to 75 with acute or convalescent COVID-19. The chain is built from TRBV10-3 and TRBJ2-5; tentatively, D is TRBD2 (5 bases). The CDR3: CAISAGRGETQYF. The DNA for the CDR3 is TGTGCCATCAGTGCTGGGAGAGGGGAGACCCAGTACTTC.